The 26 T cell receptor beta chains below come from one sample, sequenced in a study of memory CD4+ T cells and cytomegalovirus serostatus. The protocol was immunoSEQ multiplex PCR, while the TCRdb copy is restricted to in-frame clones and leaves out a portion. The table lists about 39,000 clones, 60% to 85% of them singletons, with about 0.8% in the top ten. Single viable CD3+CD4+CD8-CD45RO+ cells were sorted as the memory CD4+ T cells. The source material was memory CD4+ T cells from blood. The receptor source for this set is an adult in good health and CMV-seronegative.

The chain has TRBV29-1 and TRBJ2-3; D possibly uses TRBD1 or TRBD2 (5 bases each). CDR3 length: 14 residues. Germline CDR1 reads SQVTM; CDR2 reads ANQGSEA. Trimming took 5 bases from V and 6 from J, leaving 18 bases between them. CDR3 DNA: TGCAGCGTTTCAAGTTCCGGGACCGCGGATACGCAGTATTTT. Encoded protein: CSVSSSGTADTQYF.

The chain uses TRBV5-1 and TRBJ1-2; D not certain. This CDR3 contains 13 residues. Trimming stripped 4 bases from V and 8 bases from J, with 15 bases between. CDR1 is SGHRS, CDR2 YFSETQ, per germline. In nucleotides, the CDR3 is TGCGCCAGCAGCCCCGGGAATATCGGGGGCTACACCTTC. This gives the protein CASSPGNIGGYTF.

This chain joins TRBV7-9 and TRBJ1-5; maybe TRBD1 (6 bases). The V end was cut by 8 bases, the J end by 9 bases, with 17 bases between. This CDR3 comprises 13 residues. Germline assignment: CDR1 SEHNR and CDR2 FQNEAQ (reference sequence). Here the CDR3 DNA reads TGTGCCAGCGTGTCAGGGGAGGGTTGGCCCCAGCATTTT. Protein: CASVSGEGWPQHF.

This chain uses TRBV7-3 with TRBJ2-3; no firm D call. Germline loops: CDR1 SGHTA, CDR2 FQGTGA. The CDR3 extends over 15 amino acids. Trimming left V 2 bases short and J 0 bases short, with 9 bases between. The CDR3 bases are TGTGCCAGCAGCTTAGGCAGAGCTAGCACAGATACGCAGTATTTT. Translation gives CASSLGRASTDTQYF.

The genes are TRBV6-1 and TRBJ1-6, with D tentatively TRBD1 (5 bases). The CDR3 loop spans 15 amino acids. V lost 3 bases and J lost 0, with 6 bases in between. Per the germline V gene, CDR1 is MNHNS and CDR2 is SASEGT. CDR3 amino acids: CASSERGSYNSPLHF. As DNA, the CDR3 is TGTGCCAGCAGTGAGAGGGGCTCCTATAATTCACCCCTCCACTTT.

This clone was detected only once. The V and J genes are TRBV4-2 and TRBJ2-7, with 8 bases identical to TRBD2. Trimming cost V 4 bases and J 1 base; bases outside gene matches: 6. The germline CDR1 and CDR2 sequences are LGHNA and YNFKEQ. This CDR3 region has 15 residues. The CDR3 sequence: CASSPRGGLSYEQYF. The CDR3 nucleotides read TGTGCCAGCAGCCCCCGGGGGGGCCTATCCTACGAGCAGTACTTC.

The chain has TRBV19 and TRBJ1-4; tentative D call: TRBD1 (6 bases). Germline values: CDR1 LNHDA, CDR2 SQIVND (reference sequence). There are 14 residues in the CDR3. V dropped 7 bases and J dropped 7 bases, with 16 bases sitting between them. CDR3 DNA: TGTGCCAGTAACGGCAGGGGAAGAGTTGAAAAACTGTTTTTT. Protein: CASNGRGRVEKLFF.

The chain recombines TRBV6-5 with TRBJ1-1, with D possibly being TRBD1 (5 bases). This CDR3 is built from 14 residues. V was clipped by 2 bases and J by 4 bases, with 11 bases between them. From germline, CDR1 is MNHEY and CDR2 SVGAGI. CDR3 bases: TGTGCCAGCAGTTACCTTGGTGGGGGCACTGAAGCTTTCTTT. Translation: CASSYLGGGTEAFF.

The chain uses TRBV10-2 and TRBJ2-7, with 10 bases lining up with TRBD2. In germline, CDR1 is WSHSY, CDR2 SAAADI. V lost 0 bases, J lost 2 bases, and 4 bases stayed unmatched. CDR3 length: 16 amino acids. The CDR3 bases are TGCGCCAGCAGTGAGTCAGAGCGGGGGGGCCCCTACGAGCAGTACTTC. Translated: CASSESERGGPYEQYF.

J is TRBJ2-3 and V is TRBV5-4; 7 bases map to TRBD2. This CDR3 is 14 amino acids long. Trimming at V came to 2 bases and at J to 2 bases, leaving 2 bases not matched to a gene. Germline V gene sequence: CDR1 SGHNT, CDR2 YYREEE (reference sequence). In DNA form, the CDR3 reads TGTGCCAGCAGCTTCGGGGGGATCACAGATACGCAGTATTTT. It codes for CASSFGGITDTQYF.

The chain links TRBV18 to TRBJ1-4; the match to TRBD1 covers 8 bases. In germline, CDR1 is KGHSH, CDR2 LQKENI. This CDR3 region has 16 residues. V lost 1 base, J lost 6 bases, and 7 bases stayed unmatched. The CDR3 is CASSPRATGADEKLFF. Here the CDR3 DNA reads TGTGCCAGCTCACCACGGGCGACAGGGGCGGATGAAAAACTGTTTTTT.

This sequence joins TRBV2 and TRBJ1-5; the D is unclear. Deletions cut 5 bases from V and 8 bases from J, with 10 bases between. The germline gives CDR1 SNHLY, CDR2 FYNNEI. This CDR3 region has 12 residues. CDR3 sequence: CASSPRIEPQHF. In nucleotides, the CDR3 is TGTGCCAGCAGTCCACGAATAGAGCCCCAGCATTTT.

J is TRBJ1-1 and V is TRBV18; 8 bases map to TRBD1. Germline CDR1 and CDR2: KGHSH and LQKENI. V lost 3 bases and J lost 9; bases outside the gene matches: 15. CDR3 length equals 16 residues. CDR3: CASSPEYTGGELKAFF. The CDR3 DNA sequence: TGTGCCAGCTCACCGGAATATACAGGGGGGGAGCTTAAAGCTTTCTTT.

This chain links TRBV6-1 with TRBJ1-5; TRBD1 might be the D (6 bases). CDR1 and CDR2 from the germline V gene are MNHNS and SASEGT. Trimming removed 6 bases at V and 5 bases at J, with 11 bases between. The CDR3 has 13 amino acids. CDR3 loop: CASRRGRDQPQHF. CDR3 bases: TGTGCCAGCAGGAGGGGGAGAGATCAGCCCCAGCATTTT.

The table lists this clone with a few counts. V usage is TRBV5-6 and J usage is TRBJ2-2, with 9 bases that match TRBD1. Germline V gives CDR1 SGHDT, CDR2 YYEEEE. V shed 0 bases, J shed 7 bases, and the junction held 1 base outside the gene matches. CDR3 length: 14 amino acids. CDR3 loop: CASSLDRGRGELFF. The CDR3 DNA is TGTGCCAGCAGCTTGGACAGGGGGCGCGGGGAGCTGTTTTTT.

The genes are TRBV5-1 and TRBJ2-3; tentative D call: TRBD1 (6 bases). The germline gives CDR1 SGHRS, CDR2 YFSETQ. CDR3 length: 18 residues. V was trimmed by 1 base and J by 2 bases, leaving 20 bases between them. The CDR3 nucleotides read TGCGCCAGCAGCTTGCAGTTATCAGGGGCCACGCACACAGATACGCAGTATTTT. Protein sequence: CASSLQLSGATHTDTQYF.

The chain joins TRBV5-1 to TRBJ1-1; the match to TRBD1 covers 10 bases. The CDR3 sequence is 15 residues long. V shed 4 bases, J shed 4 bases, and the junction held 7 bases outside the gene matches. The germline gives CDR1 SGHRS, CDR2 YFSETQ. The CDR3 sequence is CASSGRTGGSTEAFF. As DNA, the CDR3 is TGCGCCAGCAGCGGAAGGACAGGGGGTAGCACTGAAGCTTTCTTT.

CDR3: CASSLERSSYNEQFF. The CDR3 DNA reads as TGTGCCAGCAGCTTAGAACGGAGCTCCTACAATGAGCAGTTCTTC. The rearrangement joins TRBV7-2 to TRBJ2-1; the D is unclear. V dropped 1 base and J dropped 0 bases, with 7 bases sitting between them. Germline-derived CDR1 and CDR2 are SGHTA and FQGNSA. The length of the CDR3 is 15 residues.

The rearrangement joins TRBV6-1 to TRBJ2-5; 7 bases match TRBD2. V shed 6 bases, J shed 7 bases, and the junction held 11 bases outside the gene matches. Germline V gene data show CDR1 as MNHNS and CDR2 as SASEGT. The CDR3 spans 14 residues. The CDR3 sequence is CASRPSLGGGTQYF. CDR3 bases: TGTGCCAGCAGACCCTCGTTGGGCGGGGGGACCCAGTACTTC.

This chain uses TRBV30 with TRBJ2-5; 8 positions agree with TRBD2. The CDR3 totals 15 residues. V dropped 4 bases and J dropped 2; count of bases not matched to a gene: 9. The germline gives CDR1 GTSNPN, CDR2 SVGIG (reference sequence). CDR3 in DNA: TGTGCCTGGAATTTTGCGGGGGGACAACAAGAGACCCAGTACTTC. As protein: CAWNFAGGQQETQYF.

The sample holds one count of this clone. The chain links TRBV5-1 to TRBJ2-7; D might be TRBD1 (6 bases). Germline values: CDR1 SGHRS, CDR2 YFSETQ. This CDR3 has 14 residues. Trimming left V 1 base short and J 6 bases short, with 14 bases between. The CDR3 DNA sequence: TGCGCCAGCAGCTTGACGCCAGGGGCGCCCGAGCAGTACTTC. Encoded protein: CASSLTPGAPEQYF.

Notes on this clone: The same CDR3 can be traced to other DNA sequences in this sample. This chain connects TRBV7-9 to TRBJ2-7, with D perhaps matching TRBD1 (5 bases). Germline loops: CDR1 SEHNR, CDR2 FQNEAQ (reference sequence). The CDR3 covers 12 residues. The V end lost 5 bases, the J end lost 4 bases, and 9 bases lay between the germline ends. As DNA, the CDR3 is TGTGCCAGCAGCCGACAGAATTACGAGCAGTACTTC. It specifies CASSRQNYEQYF.

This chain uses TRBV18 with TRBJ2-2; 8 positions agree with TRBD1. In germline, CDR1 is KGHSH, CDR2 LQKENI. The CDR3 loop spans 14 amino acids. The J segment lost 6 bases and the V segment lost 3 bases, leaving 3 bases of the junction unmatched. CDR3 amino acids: CASSPQGAAGELFF. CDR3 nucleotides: TGTGCCAGCTCACCCCAGGGGGCAGCCGGGGAGCTGTTTTTT.

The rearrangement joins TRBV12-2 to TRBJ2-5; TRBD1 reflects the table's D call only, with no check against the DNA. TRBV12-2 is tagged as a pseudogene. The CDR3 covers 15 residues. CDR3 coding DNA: TGTGCAAGTCGCTTTTACTGGGGCCTTAAAGAGACCCAGTACTTC. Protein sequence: CASRFYWGLKETQYF.

DNA of the CDR3: TGTGCCAGCAGCCAAGATCCAGGGTACTCTGGAAACACCATATATTTT. Residues: CASSQDPGYSGNTIYF. The rearrangement joins TRBV4-2 to TRBJ1-3, with TRBD1 as a possible D gene (5 bases). The germline gives CDR1 LGHNA, CDR2 YNFKEQ. Trimming pared 0 bases from V and 0 bases from J, leaving 9 bases between. CDR3 length equals 16 residues.

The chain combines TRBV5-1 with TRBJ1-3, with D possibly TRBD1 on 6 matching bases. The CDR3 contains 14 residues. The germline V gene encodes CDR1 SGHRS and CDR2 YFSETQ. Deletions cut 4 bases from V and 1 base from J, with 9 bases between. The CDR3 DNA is TGCGCCAGCAGCACTACAGGGTCTGGAAACACCATATATTTT. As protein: CASSTTGSGNTIYF.